The 30 T cell receptor beta chains given below trace back to one sample, sequenced in a study of CD8 T cells in Susac syndrome. An amount of RNA that ranged from roughly 0.5 to 1 ug was reverse transcribed with random hexamers. TCRdb re-called the immunoSEQ multiplex PCR reads through MiXCR, storing one row per CDR3 protein. The data show some 140,000 distinct CDR3 sequences, about 90% seen once. What was sequenced was CD8+ T cells from PBMCs. The receptors were sampled from a human donor with multiple sclerosis.

This chain uses TRBV28 with TRBJ2-1; the match to TRBD1 covers 7 bases. Germline trimming cut 4 bases from V and 7 bases from J; bases unmatched to any gene: 7. This CDR3 region has 14 residues. Germline V CDR1 and CDR2: MDHEN, SYDVKM. CDR3 sequence: CASSYLTGSNEQFF. The CDR3 bases are TGTGCCAGCAGTTACTTGACAGGGTCAAATGAGCAGTTCTTC.

The V gene is TRBV30, the J gene TRBJ2-2; 10 positions match TRBD2. Germline lookup yields CDR1 GTSNPN and CDR2 SVGIG (reference sequence). The CDR3 is 16 amino acids. V trimming: 0 bases; J trimming: 2 bases; junction bases outside the gene matches: 3. DNA of the CDR3: TGTGCCTGGAGTGTACTAGCGGGACATAACACCGGGGAGCTGTTTTTT. Encoded protein: CAWSVLAGHNTGELFF.

The V call is TRBV20-1, the J call TRBJ2-1; D remains ambiguous. V was pared by 3 bases and J by 0 bases, with 12 bases between. This CDR3 spans 15 amino acids. Per germline, CDR1 DFQATT and CDR2 SNEGSKA (reference sequence). The CDR3: CSASHIVVSYNEQFF. CDR3 in DNA: TGCAGTGCTAGCCACATAGTAGTCTCCTACAATGAGCAGTTCTTC.

This chain connects TRBV7-9 to TRBJ2-3, with D unclear. V lost 6 bases and J 3 bases, leaving 19 bases between the germline ends. This CDR3 has 16 residues. Germline V gives CDR1 SEHNR, CDR2 FQNEAQ (reference sequence). CDR3 loop: CASSSSIISRTDTQYF. The CDR3 DNA is TGTGCCAGCAGTAGTAGTATCATCTCGAGAACAGATACGCAGTATTTT.

The chain has TRBV15 and TRBJ2-1; 9 nucleotides agree with TRBD2. Trimming at V came to 7 bases and at J to 10 bases, leaving 11 bases not matched to a gene. Germline lookup yields CDR1 LNHNV and CDR2 YYDKDF (reference sequence). This CDR3 spans 14 amino acids. The CDR3 DNA follows: TGTGCCACCACCGACCTGCGGGAGGGAGGAGAGCAGTTCTTC. Amino acid sequence: CATTDLREGGEQFF.

The rearrangement uses TRBV4-1 and TRBJ2-4; TRBD2 agrees at 14 bases. After removal of 3 bases from V and 4 bases from J, the junction contained 5 bases not matched to a gene. The length of the CDR3 is 17 residues. Germline loops: CDR1 MGHRA, CDR2 YSYEKL. CDR3 in DNA: TGCGCCAGCAGCCAGCCCCGGACTAGCGGGAGGAAAAACATTCAGTACTTC. It specifies CASSQPRTSGRKNIQYF.

V is TRBV29-1 and J is TRBJ2-7; 7 bases map to TRBD1. The trim removed 2 bases at V and 2 bases at J, leaving 3 bases unmatched. CDR1 and CDR2 (germline): SQVTM, ANQGSEA. The length of the CDR3 is 13 residues. The CDR3 loop is CSVERDSAYEQYF. The CDR3 nucleotides read TGCAGCGTTGAAAGGGACAGCGCCTACGAGCAGTACTTC.

The genes are TRBV7-9 and TRBJ2-7; 12 bases line up with TRBD2. The ends lost 4 bases at V and 1 base at J; junction bases unmatched: 2. The CDR3 is made up of 15 amino acids. The germline V gene has CDR1 SEHNR and CDR2 FQNEAQ (reference sequence). The CDR3 nucleotides read TGTGCCAGCAGCTCCGGACTAGCGGGATCCTACGAGCAGTACTTC. It codes for CASSSGLAGSYEQYF.

This CDR3 is CASSPQGSGEQFF. The CDR3 region has the DNA TGTGCCAGCAGTCCTCAAGGGTCAGGCGAGCAGTTCTTC. This chain links TRBV12-3 or TRBV12-4 with TRBJ2-1; D not resolved. The ends were cut back, 5 bases at V and 10 bases at J, with 15 bases in the middle. There are 13 residues in the CDR3.

The chain joins TRBV7-6 to TRBJ2-7; no firm D call. The CDR3 is made up of 15 amino acids. V lost 1 base and J 3 bases, leaving 13 bases between the germline ends. Germline CDR1 reads SGHVS; CDR2 reads FNYEAQ. CDR3 in DNA: TGTGCCAGCAGCTTAGAGGTACAGACGCACTACGAGCAGTACTTC. Residues: CASSLEVQTHYEQYF.

The chain carries TRBV12-3 or TRBV12-4 and TRBJ2-7; D is tentatively TRBD1 or TRBD2 (5 bases each). This CDR3 spans 13 amino acids. The V end was cut by 6 bases, the J end by 7 bases, with 16 bases between. CDR3 loop: CASRLRGRLEQYF. The CDR3 DNA sequence: TGTGCCAGCAGGCTGAGGGGACGTTTGGAGCAGTACTTC.

V gene TRBV7-9 combines with J gene TRBJ2-7, with a possible D match to TRBD2 (5 bases). The CDR3 is made up of 15 amino acids. Trimming pared 6 bases from V and 0 bases from J, leaving 15 bases between. The germline V gene encodes CDR1 SEHNR and CDR2 FQNEAQ (reference sequence). In DNA, the CDR3 is TGTGCCAGCAGTACCTCCGAGACTATCTCCTACGAGCAGTACTTC. The encoded protein is CASSTSETISYEQYF.

This clonotype occurred once. The chain carries TRBV9 and TRBJ2-3; the D gene is possibly TRBD2 (6 bases). The ends were cut back, 7 bases at V and 2 bases at J, with 14 bases in the middle. This CDR3 has 14 residues. Germline V gives CDR1 SGDLS, CDR2 YYNGEE. The DNA of the CDR3 is TGTGCCAGCCCCGACCGGGGGTCCACAGATACGCAGTATTTT. Encoded protein: CASPDRGSTDTQYF.

This rearrangement joins TRBV15 to TRBJ2-3; 9 positions match TRBD2. The germline V gene encodes CDR1 LNHNV and CDR2 YYDKDF (reference sequence). V was pared by 5 bases and J by 1 base, with 4 bases of the junction left unmatched. The CDR3 spans 15 residues. CDR3 in amino acids: CATSAQREGTDTQYF. Here the CDR3 DNA reads TGTGCCACCAGCGCACAGCGGGAGGGCACAGATACGCAGTATTTT.

The chain carries TRBV19 and TRBJ2-7; D might be TRBD2 (5 bases). V was shortened by 0 bases and J by 0 bases, with 9 bases between the two germline ends. Germline loops: CDR1 LNHDA, CDR2 SQIVND (reference sequence). The CDR3 has 15 amino acids. CDR3 residues: CASSIEDSFSYEQYF. The CDR3 nucleotides read TGTGCCAGTAGTATAGAGGACTCGTTCTCCTACGAGCAGTACTTC. Drawing the rest from reference TRBV19 and TRBJ2-7, the complete variable domain is DGGITQSPKYLFRKEGQNVTLSCEQNLNHDAMYWYRQDPGQGLRLIYYSQIVNDFQKGDIAEGYSVSREKKESFPLTVTSAQKNPTAFYLCASSIEDSFSYEQYFGPGTRLTVT.

The rearrangement uses TRBV7-9 and TRBJ2-2; maybe TRBD1 (5 bases). The CDR3 covers 16 residues. Germline V CDR1 and CDR2: SEHNR, FQNEAQ (reference sequence). The germline V and J ends were trimmed by 1 base and 7 bases, with 16 bases remaining between them. The CDR3 loop reads CASSLDIQGENGELFF. CDR3 DNA: TGTGCCAGCAGCTTAGATATCCAGGGTGAAAACGGGGAGCTGTTTTTT.

The chain recombines TRBV4-2 with TRBJ2-7; 9 nucleotides match TRBD1. Germline CDR1 is LGHNA and CDR2 is YNFKEQ. CDR3 length: 15 amino acids. V was clipped by 0 bases and J by 5 bases; unmatched bases: 5. The CDR3 here is CASSQDRRTGDEQYF. CDR3 nucleotides: TGTGCCAGCAGCCAAGATCGCCGGACAGGGGACGAGCAGTACTTC.

The V and J genes are TRBV6-5 and TRBJ2-7; D uncertain. This CDR3 comprises 13 residues. Looked up from germline, CDR1 is MNHEY and CDR2 is SVGAGI. Trimming took 6 bases from V and 6 from J, leaving 15 bases between them. CDR3 DNA: TGTGCCAGCAGCCCGAACGGACGATCCGAGCAGTACTTC. Its protein is CASSPNGRSEQYF.

The V and J genes are TRBV15 and TRBJ1-4, with 8 bases matching TRBD1. The CDR3 consists of 16 residues. CDR1 LNHNV and CDR2 YYDKDF come from the germline V gene (reference sequence). The V segment lost 3 bases and the J segment 7 bases; nucleotides outside the gene matches: 10. DNA of the CDR3: TGTGCCACCAGCAGCTTGCAGACAGGGGAAGGTGAAAAACTGTTTTTT. Translated: CATSSLQTGEGEKLFF.

The chain links TRBV27 to TRBJ2-7; weak D call: TRBD2 (5 bases). CDR3 length: 13 amino acids. V was cut by 10 bases and J by 2 bases, with 15 bases left in between. Looked up from germline, CDR1 is MNHEY and CDR2 is SMNVEV (reference sequence). As DNA, the CDR3 is TGTGCCACCTCTCTCGGGCGGGCCTACGAGCAGTACTTC. Residues: CATSLGRAYEQYF.

The genes are TRBV27 and TRBJ2-1; D is ambiguous. Germline V CDR1 and CDR2: MNHEY, SMNVEV (reference sequence). Trimming took off 8 bases at V and 1 base at J, with 9 bases between the two ends. The CDR3 spans 13 residues. The CDR3 here is CASSTRSYNEQFF. The CDR3, as DNA: TGTGCCAGCTCCACTCGTTCCTACAATGAGCAGTTCTTC.

This clonotype was observed a few times. The chain is built from TRBV27 and TRBJ2-2; D ambiguous. Germline loops: CDR1 MNHEY, CDR2 SMNVEV (reference sequence). The CDR3 has 13 amino acids. V lost 0 bases and J lost 1, with 0 bases in between. The CDR3: CASSLSNTGELFF. The CDR3 DNA follows: TGTGCCAGCAGTTTATCGAACACCGGGGAGCTGTTTTTT.

This clonotype was seen just once. The chain employs TRBV6-5 and TRBJ2-7, with 12 bases identical to TRBD2. Germline CDR1 reads MNHEY; CDR2 reads SVGAGI. The CDR3 is made up of 17 amino acids. V shed 5 bases, J shed 0 bases, and the junction held 8 bases outside the gene matches. The CDR3 here is CASSTRGLAGRSYEQYF. The CDR3 DNA is TGTGCCAGCAGTACTCGGGGACTAGCGGGCCGCTCCTACGAGCAGTACTTC.

The chain has TRBV5-1 and TRBJ2-7; tentatively, D is TRBD1 (5 bases). CDR1 is SGHRS and CDR2 is YFSETQ in the germline V gene. The CDR3 totals 15 residues. V lost 0 bases, J lost 0 bases, and 10 bases lay in between. CDR3 sequence reads: CASSLVGPVSYEQYF. In nucleotides, the CDR3 is TGCGCCAGCAGCTTGGTGGGGCCCGTCTCCTACGAGCAGTACTTC.

The chain carries TRBV30 and TRBJ2-1; maybe TRBD2 (5 bases). Germline-derived CDR1 and CDR2 are GTSNPN and SVGIG (reference sequence). The CDR3 is 14 amino acids. With 4 bases removed from V and 0 bases from J, the gap between germline ends came to 10 bases. The CDR3 spells CAWTGSSSYNEQFF. CDR3 in DNA: TGTGCCTGGACGGGGTCTAGCTCCTACAATGAGCAGTTCTTC.

The rearrangement links TRBV28 to TRBJ2-1; 13 positions agree with TRBD2. This CDR3 comprises 19 residues. The J segment lost 7 bases and the V segment lost 3 bases, leaving 15 bases of the junction unmatched. The germline gives CDR1 MDHEN, CDR2 SYDVKM. CDR3 coding DNA: TGTGCCAGCAGTTTTTCGATTACCGGGACTAGCGGGGAGGGGAATGAGCAGTTCTTC. It yields the protein CASSFSITGTSGEGNEQFF. Based on the CDR3 plus reference TRBV28 and TRBJ2-1, the full variable domain is DVKVTQSSRYLVKRTGEKVFLECVQDMDHENMFWYRQDPGLGLRLIYFSYDVKMKEKGDIPEGYSVSREKKERFSLILESASTNQTSMYLCASSFSITGTSGEGNEQFFGPGTRLTVL.

The sample holds a few counts of this clonotype. The genes are TRBV19 and TRBJ2-5; no firm D call. CDR1 and CDR2 from the germline V gene are LNHDA and SQIVND (reference sequence). CDR3 length: 12 amino acids. V was cut by 4 bases and J by 0 bases, with 3 bases left in between. CDR3 DNA sequence: TGTGCCAGTAGTAGTTACCAAGAGACCCAGTACTTC. The encoded protein is CASSSYQETQYF.

The gene calls are TRBV3-1 and TRBJ2-3; tentatively, D is TRBD1 or TRBD2 (5 bases each). Germline V gene sequence: CDR1 LGHDT, CDR2 YNNKEL (reference sequence). This CDR3 region has 15 residues. V was pared by 0 bases and J by 1 base, with 8 bases between. DNA for the CDR3: TGTGCCAGCAGCCAAGAGGGGACCGGCACAGATACGCAGTATTTT. This sequence encodes CASSQEGTGTDTQYF.

This chain connects TRBV4-1 to TRBJ2-2, with D possibly TRBD1 on 6 matching bases. V was clipped by 1 base and J by 7 bases, with 10 bases between them. The CDR3 loop spans 14 amino acids. Looked up from germline, CDR1 is MGHRA and CDR2 is YSYEKL. DNA for the CDR3: TGCGCCAGCAGCCAAGTGGGGGCCGACGGGGAGCTGTTTTTT. Amino acids: CASSQVGADGELFF.

This clonotype showed up just once. The V gene is TRBV6-5, the J gene TRBJ2-7; TRBD1 aligns across 7 bases. Looked up from germline, CDR1 is MNHEY and CDR2 is SVGAGI. This CDR3 contains 15 residues. V lost 2 bases and J lost 2; bases outside the gene matches: 6. CDR3 region: CASSYGQAITYEQYF. CDR3 DNA sequence: TGTGCCAGCAGTTACGGACAGGCCATAACCTACGAGCAGTACTTC.